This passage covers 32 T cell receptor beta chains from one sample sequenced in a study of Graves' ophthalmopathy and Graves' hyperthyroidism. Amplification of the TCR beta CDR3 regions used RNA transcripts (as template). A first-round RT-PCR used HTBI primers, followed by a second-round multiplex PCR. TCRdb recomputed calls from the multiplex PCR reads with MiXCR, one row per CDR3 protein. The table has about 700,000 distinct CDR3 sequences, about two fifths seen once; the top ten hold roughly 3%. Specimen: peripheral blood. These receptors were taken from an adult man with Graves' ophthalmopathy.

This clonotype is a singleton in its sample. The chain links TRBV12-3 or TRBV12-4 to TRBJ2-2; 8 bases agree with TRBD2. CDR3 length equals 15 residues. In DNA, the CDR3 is TGTGCTAGTGGTTTGGGACTAGGGAACACCGGGGAGCTGTTTTTT. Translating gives CASGLGLGNTGELFF.

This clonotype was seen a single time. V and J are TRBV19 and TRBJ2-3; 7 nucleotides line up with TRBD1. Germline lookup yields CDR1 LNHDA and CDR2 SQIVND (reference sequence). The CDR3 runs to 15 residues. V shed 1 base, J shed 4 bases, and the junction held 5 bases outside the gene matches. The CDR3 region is CASSIVRGSADTQYF. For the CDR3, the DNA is TGTGCCAGTAGTATAGTCAGGGGGAGCGCAGATACGCAGTATTTT. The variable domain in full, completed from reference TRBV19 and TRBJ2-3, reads DGGITQSPKYLFRKEGQNVTLSCEQNLNHDAMYWYRQDPGQGLRLIYYSQIVNDFQKGDIAEGYSVSREKKESFPLTVTSAQKNPTAFYLCASSIVRGSADTQYFGPGTRLTVL.

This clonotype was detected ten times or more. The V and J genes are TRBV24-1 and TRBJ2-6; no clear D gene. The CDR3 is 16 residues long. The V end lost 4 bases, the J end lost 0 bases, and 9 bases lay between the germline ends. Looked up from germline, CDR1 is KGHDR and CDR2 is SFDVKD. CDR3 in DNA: TGTGCCACCAGTGAGGCCAGCTTCTCTGGGGCCAACGTCCTGACTTTC. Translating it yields CATSEASFSGANVLTF.

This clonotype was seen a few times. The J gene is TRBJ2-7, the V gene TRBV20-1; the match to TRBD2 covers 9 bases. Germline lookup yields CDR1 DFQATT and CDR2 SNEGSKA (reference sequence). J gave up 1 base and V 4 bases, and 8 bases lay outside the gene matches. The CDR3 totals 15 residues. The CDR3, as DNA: TGCAGTGCTAACCCTTCCGGACTAGCGTCCTACGAGCAGTACTTC. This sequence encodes CSANPSGLASYEQYF.

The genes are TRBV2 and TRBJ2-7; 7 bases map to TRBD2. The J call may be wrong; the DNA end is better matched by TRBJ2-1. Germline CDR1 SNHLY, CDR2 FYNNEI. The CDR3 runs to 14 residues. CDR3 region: CASSFGGGAYEQFF. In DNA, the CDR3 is TGTGCCAGCAGTTTCGGGGGAGGGGCCTACGAGCAGTTCTTC.

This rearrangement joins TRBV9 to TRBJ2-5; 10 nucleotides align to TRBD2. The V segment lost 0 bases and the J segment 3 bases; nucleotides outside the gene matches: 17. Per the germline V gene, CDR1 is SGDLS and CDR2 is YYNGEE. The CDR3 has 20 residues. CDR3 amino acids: CASSVGASGGAVSLKETQYF. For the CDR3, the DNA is TGTGCCAGCAGCGTAGGGGCAAGCGGGGGGGCCGTATCCCTGAAAGAGACCCAGTACTTC. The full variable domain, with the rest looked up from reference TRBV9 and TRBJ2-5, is DSGVTQTPKHLITATGQRVTLRCSPRSGDLSVYWYQQSLDQGLQFLIQYYNGEERAKGNILERFSAQQFPDLHSELNLSSLELGDSALYFCASSVGASGGAVSLKETQYFGPGTRLLVL.

This CDR3 is CAISEATETQYF. The CDR3 region has the DNA TGTGCCATCAGTGAGGCGACAGAGACCCAGTACTTC. J is TRBJ2-5 and V is TRBV10-3; no definite D call. This CDR3 spans 12 amino acids. CDR1 is ENHRY, CDR2 SYGVKD, per germline. Trimming cost V 2 bases and J 4 bases, with 5 bases left between them.

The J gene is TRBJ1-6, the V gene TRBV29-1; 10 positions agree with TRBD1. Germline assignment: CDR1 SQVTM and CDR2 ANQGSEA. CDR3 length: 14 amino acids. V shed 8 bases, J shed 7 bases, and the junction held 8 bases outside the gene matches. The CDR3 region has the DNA TGCAGCTTTAGGACAGGGGGAATAAATTCACCCCTCCACTTT. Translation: CSFRTGGINSPLHF.

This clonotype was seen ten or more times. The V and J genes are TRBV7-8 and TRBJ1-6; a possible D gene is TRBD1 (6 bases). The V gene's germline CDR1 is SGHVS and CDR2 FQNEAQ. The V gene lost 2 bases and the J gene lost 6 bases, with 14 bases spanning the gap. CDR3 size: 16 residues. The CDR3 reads CASSLSDRTANSPLHF. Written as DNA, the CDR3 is TGTGCCAGCAGCTTATCGGACAGAACAGCTAATTCACCCCTCCACTTT.

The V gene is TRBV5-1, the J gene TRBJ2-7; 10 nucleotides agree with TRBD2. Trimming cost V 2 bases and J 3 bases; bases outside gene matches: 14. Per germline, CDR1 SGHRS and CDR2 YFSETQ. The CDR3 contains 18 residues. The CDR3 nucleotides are TGCGCCAGCAGCTTAGGACTAAGGACTAGCGGTTTTAGCTACGAGCAGTACTTC. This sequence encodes CASSLGLRTSGFSYEQYF. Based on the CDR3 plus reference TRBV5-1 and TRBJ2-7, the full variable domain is KAGVTQTPRYLIKTRGQQVTLSCSPISGHRSVSWYQQTPGQGLQFLFEYFSETQRNKGNFPGRFSGRQFSNSRSEMNVSTLELGDSALYLCASSLGLRTSGFSYEQYFGPGTRLTVT.

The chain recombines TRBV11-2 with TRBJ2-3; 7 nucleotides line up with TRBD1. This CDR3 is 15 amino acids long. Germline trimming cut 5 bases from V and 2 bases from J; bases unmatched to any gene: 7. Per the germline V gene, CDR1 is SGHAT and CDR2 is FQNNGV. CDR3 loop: CASSLGQTFTDTQYF. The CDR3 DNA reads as TGTGCCAGCAGCCTGGGACAGACCTTCACAGATACGCAGTATTTT.

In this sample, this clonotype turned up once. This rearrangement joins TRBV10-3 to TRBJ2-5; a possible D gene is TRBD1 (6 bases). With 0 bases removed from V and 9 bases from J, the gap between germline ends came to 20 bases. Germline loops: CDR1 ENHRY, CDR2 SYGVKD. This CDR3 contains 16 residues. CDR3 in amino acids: CAISESNTGPGQPQYF. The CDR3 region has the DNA TGTGCCATCAGTGAGTCGAATACAGGGCCAGGACAGCCCCAGTACTTC.

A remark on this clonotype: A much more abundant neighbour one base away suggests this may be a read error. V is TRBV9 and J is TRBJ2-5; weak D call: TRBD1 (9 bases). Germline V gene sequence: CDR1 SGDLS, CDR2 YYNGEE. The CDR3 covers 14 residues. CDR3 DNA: TGTGCCAACAGCGGGGGACAGGGAGGGGAGACCCAGTACTTC. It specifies CANSGGQGGETQYF. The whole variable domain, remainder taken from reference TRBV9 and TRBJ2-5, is DSGVTQTPKHLITATGQRVTLRCSPRSGDLSVYWYQQSLDQGLQFLIQYYNGEERAKGNILERFSAQQFPDLHSELNLSSLELGDSALYFCANSGGQGGETQYFGPGTRLLVL.

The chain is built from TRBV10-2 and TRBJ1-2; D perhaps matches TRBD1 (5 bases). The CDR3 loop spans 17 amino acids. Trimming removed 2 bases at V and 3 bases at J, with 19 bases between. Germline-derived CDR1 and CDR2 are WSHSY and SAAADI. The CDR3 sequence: CASSEVVAGTSDYGYTF. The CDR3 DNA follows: TGCGCCAGCAGTGAGGTCGTAGCAGGGACTTCTGACTATGGCTACACCTTC.

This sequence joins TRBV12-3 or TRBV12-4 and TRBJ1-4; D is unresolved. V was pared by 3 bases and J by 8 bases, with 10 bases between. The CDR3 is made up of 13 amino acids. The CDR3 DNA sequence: TGTGCCAGCAGTTTTACGGAGAAGGAAAAACTGTTTTTT. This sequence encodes CASSFTEKEKLFF.

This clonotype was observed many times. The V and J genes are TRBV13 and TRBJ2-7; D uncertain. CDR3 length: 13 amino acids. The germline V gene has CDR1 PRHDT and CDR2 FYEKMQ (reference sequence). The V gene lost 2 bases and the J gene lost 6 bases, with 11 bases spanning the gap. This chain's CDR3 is CASSLLRVPEQYF. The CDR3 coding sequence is TGTGCCAGCAGCTTACTGCGCGTTCCCGAGCAGTACTTC.

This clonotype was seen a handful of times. The DNA for the CDR3 is TGTGCCAGCAGTGACATCGGGACTCCCCATGGCTACACCTTC. Protein product: CASSDIGTPHGYTF. The chain couples TRBV6-6 to TRBJ1-2; weak D call: TRBD1 (5 bases). Germline CDR1 MNHNY, CDR2 SVGAGI (reference sequence). Trimming left V 5 bases short and J 6 bases short, with 16 bases between. This CDR3 has 14 amino acids.

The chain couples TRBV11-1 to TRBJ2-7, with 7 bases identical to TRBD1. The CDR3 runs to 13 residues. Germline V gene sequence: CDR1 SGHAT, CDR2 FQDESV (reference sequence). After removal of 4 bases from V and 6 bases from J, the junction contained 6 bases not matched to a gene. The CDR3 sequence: CASSSTGVGEQYF. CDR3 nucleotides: TGTGCCAGCAGCTCCACAGGGGTCGGCGAGCAGTACTTC.

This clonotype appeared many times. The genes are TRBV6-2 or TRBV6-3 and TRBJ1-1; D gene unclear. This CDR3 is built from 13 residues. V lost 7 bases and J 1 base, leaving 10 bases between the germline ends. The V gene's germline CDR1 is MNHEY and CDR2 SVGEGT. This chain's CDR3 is CASTQVGNTEAFF. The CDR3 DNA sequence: TGTGCCAGCACCCAGGTGGGGAACACTGAAGCTTTCTTT.

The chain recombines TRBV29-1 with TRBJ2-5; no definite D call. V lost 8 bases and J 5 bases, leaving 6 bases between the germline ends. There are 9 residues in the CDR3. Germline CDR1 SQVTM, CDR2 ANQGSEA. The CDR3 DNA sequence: TGCAGCTCCGCGGAGACCCAGTACTTC. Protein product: CSSAETQYF.

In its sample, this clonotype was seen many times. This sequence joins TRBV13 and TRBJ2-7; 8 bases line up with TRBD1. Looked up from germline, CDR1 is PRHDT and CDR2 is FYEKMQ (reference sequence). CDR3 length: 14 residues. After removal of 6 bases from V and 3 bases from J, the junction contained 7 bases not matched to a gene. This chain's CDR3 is CASRRGQGRYEQYF. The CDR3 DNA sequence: TGTGCCAGCAGACGCGGACAGGGCCGCTACGAGCAGTACTTC.

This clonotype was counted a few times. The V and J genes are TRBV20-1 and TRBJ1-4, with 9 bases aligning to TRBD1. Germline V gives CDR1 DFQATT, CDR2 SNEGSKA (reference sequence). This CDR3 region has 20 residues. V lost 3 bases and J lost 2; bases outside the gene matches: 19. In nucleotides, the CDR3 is TGCAGTGCTAGGCCGGGACAGGGACCTAGGATGGCCATGACTAATGAAAAACTGTTTTTT. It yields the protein CSARPGQGPRMAMTNEKLFF.

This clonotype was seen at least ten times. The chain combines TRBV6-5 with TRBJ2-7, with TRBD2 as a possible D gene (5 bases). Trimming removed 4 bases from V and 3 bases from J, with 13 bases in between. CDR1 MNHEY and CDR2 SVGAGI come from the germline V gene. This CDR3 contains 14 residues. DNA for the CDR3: TGTGCCAGCAGTTTGGAGACTACCCACTACGAGCAGTACTTC. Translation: CASSLETTHYEQYF.

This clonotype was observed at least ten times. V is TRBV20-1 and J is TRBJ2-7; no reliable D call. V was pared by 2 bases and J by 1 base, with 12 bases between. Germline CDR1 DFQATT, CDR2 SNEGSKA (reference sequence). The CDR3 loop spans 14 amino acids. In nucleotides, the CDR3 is TGCAGTGCTAGACAAAGTGGGCTATCCTACGAGCAGTACTTC. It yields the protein CSARQSGLSYEQYF.

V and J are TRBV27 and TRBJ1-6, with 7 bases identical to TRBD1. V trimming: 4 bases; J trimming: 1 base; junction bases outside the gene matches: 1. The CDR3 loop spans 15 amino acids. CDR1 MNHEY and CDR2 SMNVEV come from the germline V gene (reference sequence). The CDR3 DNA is TGTGCCAGCAGTTACAGGGGTTCCTATAATTCACCCCTCCACTTT. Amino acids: CASSYRGSYNSPLHF.

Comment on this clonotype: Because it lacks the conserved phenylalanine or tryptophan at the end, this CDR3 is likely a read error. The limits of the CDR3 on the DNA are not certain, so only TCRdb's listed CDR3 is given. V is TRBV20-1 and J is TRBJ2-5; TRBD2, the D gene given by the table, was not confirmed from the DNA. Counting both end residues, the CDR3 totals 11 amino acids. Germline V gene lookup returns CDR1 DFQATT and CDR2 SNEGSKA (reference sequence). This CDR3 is CSAQLAGATNT.

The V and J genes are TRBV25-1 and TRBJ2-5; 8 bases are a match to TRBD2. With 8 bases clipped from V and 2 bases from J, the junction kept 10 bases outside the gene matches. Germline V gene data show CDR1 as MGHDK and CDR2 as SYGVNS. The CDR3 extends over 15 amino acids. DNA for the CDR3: TGTGCCAGCCGGATGGTAGCGGGACAACAAGAGACCCAGTACTTC. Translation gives CASRMVAGQQETQYF. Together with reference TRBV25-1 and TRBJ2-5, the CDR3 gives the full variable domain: EADIYQTPRYLVIGTGKKITLECSQTMGHDKMYWYQQDPGMELHLIHYSYGVNSTEKGDLSSESTVSRIRTEHFPLTLESARPSHTSQYLCASRMVAGQQETQYFGPGTRLLVL.

This CDR3 reads CASSPGQRREKLFF. In DNA form, the CDR3 reads TGTGCCAGCTCACCCGGGCAGCGGAGGGAAAAACTGTTTTTT. This chain connects TRBV9 to TRBJ1-4; D gene uncertain. Germline V gene sequence: CDR1 SGDLS, CDR2 YYNGEE. V gave up 7 bases and J gave up 8 bases, with 18 bases separating them. CDR3 size: 14 residues.

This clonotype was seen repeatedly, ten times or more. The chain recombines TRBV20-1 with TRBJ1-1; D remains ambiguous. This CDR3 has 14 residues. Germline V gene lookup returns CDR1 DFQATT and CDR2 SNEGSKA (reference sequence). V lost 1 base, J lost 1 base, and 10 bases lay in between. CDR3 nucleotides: TGCAGTGCTAGAGTAGGTCAGGCGAACACTGAAGCTTTCTTT. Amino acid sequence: CSARVGQANTEAFF.

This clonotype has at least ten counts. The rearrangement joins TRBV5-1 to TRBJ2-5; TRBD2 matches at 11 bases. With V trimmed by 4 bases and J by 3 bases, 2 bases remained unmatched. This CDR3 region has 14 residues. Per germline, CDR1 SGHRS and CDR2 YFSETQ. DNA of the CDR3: TGCGCCAGCAGCGTGGGACTAGCGGAAGAGACCCAGTACTTC. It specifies CASSVGLAEETQYF.

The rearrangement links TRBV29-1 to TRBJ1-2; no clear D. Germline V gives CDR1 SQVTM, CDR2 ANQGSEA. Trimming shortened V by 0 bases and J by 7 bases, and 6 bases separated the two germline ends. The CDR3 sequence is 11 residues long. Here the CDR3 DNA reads TGCAGCGTTGAAGAACGCCTTGGCTACACCTTC. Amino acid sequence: CSVEERLGYTF.

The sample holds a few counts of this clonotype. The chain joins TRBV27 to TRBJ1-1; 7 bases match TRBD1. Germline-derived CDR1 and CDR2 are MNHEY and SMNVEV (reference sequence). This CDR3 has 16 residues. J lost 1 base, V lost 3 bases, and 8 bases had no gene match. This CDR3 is CASSLSPRQGNTEAFF. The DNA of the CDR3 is TGTGCCAGCAGTTTGTCTCCTAGACAGGGGAACACTGAAGCTTTCTTT.